Presented here are 29 T cell receptor beta chains from one specimen sequenced in a study of blood T cell repertoires in COVID-19. Only in-frame clones appear in the TCRdb table, and some are missing; sequencing was by immunoSEQ multiplex PCR. This sample carries about 190,000 clones, 90% of them seen once, and the ten largest clones take roughly 0.56%. Specimen: peripheral blood. These receptors all stem from a man in his fifties with acute or convalescent COVID-19.

This clone was counted a single time. The V call is TRBV20-1, the J call TRBJ1-5; 7 nucleotides match TRBD1. The CDR3 is 13 residues long. V trimming: 3 bases; J trimming: 6 bases; junction bases outside the gene matches: 5. CDR1 is DFQATT, CDR2 SNEGSKA, per germline (reference sequence). Written as DNA, the CDR3 is TGCAGTGCTAGTGGAGGGGGCCTTCAGCCCCAGCATTTT. It specifies CSASGGGLQPQHF.

This rearrangement joins TRBV7-9 to TRBJ1-4; D gene uncertain. CDR1 is SEHNR, CDR2 FQNEAQ, per germline (reference sequence). This CDR3 has 18 amino acids. Trimming stripped 4 bases from V and 0 bases from J, with 18 bases between. This chain's CDR3 is CASSSHAGGIATNEKLFF. The DNA for the CDR3 is TGTGCCAGCAGCTCCCACGCCGGCGGGATTGCAACTAATGAAAAACTGTTTTTT.

The genes are TRBV6-1 and TRBJ2-7; 13 bases map to TRBD2. Germline values: CDR1 MNHNS, CDR2 SASEGT. The CDR3 spans 17 residues. V shed 0 bases and J 7 bases; nucleotides not matched to a gene: 9. The CDR3 loop reads CASSEAGGTSGVGEQYV. CDR3 nucleotide sequence: TGTGCCAGCAGTGAAGCGGGTGGGACTAGCGGGGTGGGGGAGCAGTACGTC.

The chain has TRBV28 and TRBJ1-3, with TRBD1 as a possible D gene (5 bases). The germline V and J ends were trimmed by 5 bases and 0 bases, with 11 bases remaining between them. Germline V gene lookup returns CDR1 MDHEN and CDR2 SYDVKM. The CDR3 sequence is 15 residues long. The CDR3, as DNA: TGTGCCAGCAGTCGACAGCCACCCTCTGGAAACACCATATATTTT. Translating gives CASSRQPPSGNTIYF.

This chain uses TRBV4-1 with TRBJ1-5; D is ambiguous. Germline assignment: CDR1 MGHRA and CDR2 YSYEKL. This CDR3 is 14 amino acids long. Trimming took off 1 base at V and 5 bases at J, with 9 bases between the two ends. The CDR3 nucleotides read TGCGCCAGCAGCCAAGTAGCAAGCCATCAGCCCCAGCATTTT. As protein: CASSQVASHQPQHF.

The chain has TRBV7-9 and TRBJ2-1, with TRBD1 as a possible D gene (6 bases). The V end lost 5 bases, the J end lost 0 bases, and 14 bases lay between the germline ends. The CDR3 is made up of 16 amino acids. Per germline, CDR1 SEHNR and CDR2 FQNEAQ (reference sequence). The DNA for the CDR3 is TGTGCCAGCAGCATGCCTCAGGGGCACTCCTACAATGAGCAGTTCTTC. It codes for CASSMPQGHSYNEQFF.

This clone was detected only a few times. The chain joins TRBV6-5 to TRBJ2-5; possibly TRBD2 for D (6 bases). The CDR3 spans 14 residues. CDR1 MNHEY and CDR2 SVGAGI come from the germline V gene. V was shortened by 5 bases and J by 2 bases, with 12 bases between the two germline ends. The CDR3 protein is CASSQSGLQETQYF. Here the CDR3 DNA reads TGTGCCAGCAGTCAGAGCGGGTTACAAGAGACCCAGTACTTC.

This chain uses TRBV11-2 with TRBJ1-6, with D possibly matching TRBD1 (6 bases). The length of the CDR3 is 14 residues. Germline V gives CDR1 SGHAT, CDR2 FQNNGV. V was clipped by 5 bases and J by 7 bases, with 12 bases between them. CDR3 sequence (DNA): TGTGCCAGCAGCGGACAGCCAGAGAATTCACCCCTCCACTTT. Protein product: CASSGQPENSPLHF.

The rearrangement links TRBV11-2 to TRBJ2-7, with 8 nucleotides matching TRBD2. The CDR3 consists of 15 residues. CDR1 is SGHAT and CDR2 is FQNNGV in the germline V gene. J lost 5 bases, V lost 3 bases, and 9 bases had no gene match. The CDR3 spells CASSFSGGRMNEQYF. As DNA, the CDR3 is TGTGCCAGCAGCTTCTCGGGCGGGAGGATGAACGAGCAGTACTTC.

This clone appeared a single time. This sequence joins TRBV5-4 and TRBJ2-3, with TRBD1 matching 8 bases. V lost 4 bases, J lost 1 base, and 5 bases stayed unmatched. Germline lookup yields CDR1 SGHNT and CDR2 YYREEE (reference sequence). The CDR3 is 15 amino acids. The CDR3 coding sequence is TGTGCCAGCAGCCTCAGGGGGCCTGGCACAGATACGCAGTATTTT. This codes for CASSLRGPGTDTQYF.

This clone showed up just once. V and J are TRBV27 and TRBJ2-5; D perhaps matches TRBD2 (8 bases). Looked up from germline, CDR1 is MNHEY and CDR2 is SMNVEV (reference sequence). The V end lost 7 bases, the J end lost 7 bases, and 22 bases lay between the germline ends. The CDR3 is made up of 15 amino acids. The CDR3 nucleotides read TGTGCCAGCACCCCCGGGGGGGGGACAGCTGGGACCCAGTACTTC. Protein product: CASTPGGGTAGTQYF.

J is TRBJ2-5 and V is TRBV11-1; no clear D. CDR1 is SGHAT and CDR2 is FQDESV in the germline V gene (reference sequence). The CDR3 is made up of 15 amino acids. Trimming cost V 1 base and J 1 base, with 10 bases left between them. The CDR3 nucleotides are TGTGCCAGCAGCTTAGGGGCTACGCTCCAAGAGACCCAGTACTTC. Its protein is CASSLGATLQETQYF.

The chain uses TRBV19 and TRBJ1-2, with D possibly being TRBD1 (6 bases). Per the germline V gene, CDR1 is LNHDA and CDR2 is SQIVND (reference sequence). The V end lost 7 bases, the J end lost 4 bases, and 16 bases lay between the germline ends. CDR3 length: 14 amino acids. CDR3 amino acids: CASTPAGGGYGYTF. CDR3 sequence (DNA): TGTGCCAGTACCCCCGCGGGAGGGGGCTATGGCTACACCTTC.

The chain combines TRBV28 with TRBJ1-5, with D tentatively TRBD1 (6 bases). Per the germline V gene, CDR1 is MDHEN and CDR2 is SYDVKM. The CDR3 length is 15 residues. V gave up 1 base and J gave up 2 bases, with 9 bases separating them. The CDR3 reads CASSLSQGGNQPQHF. CDR3 sequence (DNA): TGTGCCAGCAGTTTATCACAGGGTGGCAATCAGCCCCAGCATTTT.

The J gene is TRBJ2-5, the V gene TRBV27, with 9 bases lining up with TRBD1. Looked up from germline, CDR1 is MNHEY and CDR2 is SMNVEV (reference sequence). The V and J ends lost 5 bases and 4 bases, in that order; junction bases with no gene match: 5. The CDR3 is 14 amino acids. CDR3 sequence reads: CASSADRGGETQYF. The CDR3 DNA sequence: TGTGCCAGCAGTGCGGACAGGGGTGGAGAGACCCAGTACTTC.

CDR3 nucleotides: TGTGCCAGCAGTTACCTAGTTAGCTCCTACGAGCAGTACTTC. Residues: CASSYLVSSYEQYF. The V call is TRBV28, the J call TRBJ2-7; D is unclear. Between the trimmed V and J ends, which lost 4 bases and 0 bases, there was a span of 10 bases. The CDR3 loop spans 14 amino acids. Germline CDR1 MDHEN, CDR2 SYDVKM.

The chain has TRBV28 and TRBJ2-7, with D perhaps TRBD2 (6 bases). V was trimmed by 3 bases and J by 5 bases, leaving 11 bases between them. The germline gives CDR1 MDHEN, CDR2 SYDVKM. The CDR3 is 13 residues long. The CDR3 coding sequence is TGTGCCAGCAGTTTGGCTAGCGTTCACGAGCAGTACTTC. This codes for CASSLASVHEQYF. Together with reference TRBV28 and TRBJ2-7, the CDR3 gives the full variable domain: DVKVTQSSRYLVKRTGEKVFLECVQDMDHENMFWYRQDPGLGLRLIYFSYDVKMKEKGDIPEGYSVSREKKERFSLILESASTNQTSMYLCASSLASVHEQYFGPGTRLTVT.

The chain is built from TRBV28 and TRBJ2-1; D may be TRBD1 (7 bases). In germline, CDR1 is MDHEN, CDR2 SYDVKM. V was clipped by 7 bases and J by 3 bases, with 16 bases between them. This CDR3 region has 15 residues. This CDR3 reads CASTEQGGIYNEQFF. CDR3 nucleotide sequence: TGTGCCAGCACCGAGCAGGGGGGAATCTACAATGAGCAGTTCTTC.

The chain is built from TRBV12-5 and TRBJ2-1; no definite D call. Germline CDR1 reads LGHNT; CDR2 reads FRNRAP. There are 16 residues in the CDR3. Trimming stripped 7 bases from V and 8 bases from J, with 24 bases between. CDR3 amino acids: CASATPEPGLADEQFF. Here the CDR3 DNA reads TGTGCTAGTGCCACCCCGGAGCCGGGTCTCGCGGATGAGCAGTTCTTC.

The genes are TRBV24-1 and TRBJ2-5; 9 positions agree with TRBD1. CDR3 length: 16 residues. Germline CDR1 and CDR2: KGHDR and SFDVKD. Trimming cost V 3 bases and J 5 bases; bases outside gene matches: 9. The CDR3 region is CATSDNPGQGFETQYF. DNA of the CDR3: TGTGCCACCAGTGATAACCCGGGACAGGGTTTCGAGACCCAGTACTTC.

As for this clone: Different DNA sequences within this sample yield the same CDR3. The V call is TRBV5-4, the J call TRBJ1-1; 8 bases are shared with TRBD1. The CDR3 covers 15 residues. Germline V gene data show CDR1 as SGHNT and CDR2 as YYREEE (reference sequence). Trimming took 2 bases from V and 1 from J; bases not matched to a gene: 4. CDR3 coding DNA: TGTGCCAGCAGCTTAGGGGGGACAGGGAACACTGAAGCTTTCTTT. Its protein product is CASSLGGTGNTEAFF.

The V call is TRBV4-2, the J call TRBJ2-1; D might be TRBD2 (6 bases). The germline gives CDR1 LGHNA, CDR2 YNFKEQ. There are 13 residues in the CDR3. V lost 4 bases and J 7 bases, leaving 11 bases between the germline ends. CDR3 amino acids: CASSRPAGNEQFF. The DNA of the CDR3 is TGTGCCAGCAGCCGACCCGCGGGGAATGAGCAGTTCTTC.

Details on this clone: At the DNA level, this CDR3 is encoded by other sequences in the same sample as well. V is TRBV7-9 and J is TRBJ1-2, with 8 bases that match TRBD1. V dropped 3 bases and J dropped 2; count of bases not matched to a gene: 2. The germline V gene has CDR1 SEHNR and CDR2 FQNEAQ (reference sequence). The CDR3 covers 14 residues. The CDR3 region has the DNA TGTGCCAGCAGCTTTACAGGGGGGAACTATGGCTACACCTTC. Protein sequence: CASSFTGGNYGYTF.

The rearrangement links TRBV11-2 to TRBJ1-1; D possibly corresponds to TRBD1 (6 bases). Germline CDR1 SGHAT, CDR2 FQNNGV. This CDR3 is 15 amino acids long. Trimming shortened V by 1 base and J by 4 bases, and 13 bases separated the two germline ends. CDR3 nucleotide sequence: TGTGCCAGCAGCTTAGGCACAGGGAGCGGCACTGAAGCTTTCTTT. This sequence encodes CASSLGTGSGTEAFF.

On this clone: The sample holds other DNA sequences that translate to the same CDR3. The genes are TRBV19 and TRBJ2-2, with D perhaps matching TRBD2 (5 bases). CDR1 and CDR2 from the germline V gene are LNHDA and SQIVND (reference sequence). V lost 3 bases and J 4 bases, leaving 9 bases between the germline ends. This CDR3 comprises 14 residues. The CDR3 region has the DNA TGTGCCAGTAGTATTGGACTCGCCACCGGGGAGCTGTTTTTT. Translated: CASSIGLATGELFF.

This chain joins TRBV5-1 and TRBJ1-1, with TRBD1 identical over 9 bases. Germline trimming cut 4 bases from V and 0 bases from J; bases unmatched to any gene: 13. CDR3 length: 18 residues. CDR1 is SGHRS, CDR2 YFSETQ, per germline. CDR3 residues: CASSLQMSTGGLNTEAFF. DNA for the CDR3: TGCGCCAGCAGCCTACAAATGTCCACAGGGGGCCTGAACACTGAAGCTTTCTTT.

V usage is TRBV10-3 and J usage is TRBJ1-1, with a possible D match to TRBD1 (6 bases). The CDR3 runs 17 residues. The V end lost 4 bases, the J end lost 4 bases, and 22 bases lay between the germline ends. Germline CDR1 is ENHRY and CDR2 is SYGVKD. The CDR3 region has the DNA TGTGCCATCAGTGCGAGGGCCCTGGGGGAACAGGGCACTGAAGCTTTCTTT. Encoded protein: CAISARALGEQGTEAFF.

The V gene is TRBV6-1, the J gene TRBJ1-5; D is ambiguous. Germline assignment: CDR1 MNHNS and CDR2 SASEGT. This CDR3 has 13 residues. The V gene lost 0 bases and the J gene lost 6 bases, with 6 bases spanning the gap. CDR3 amino acids: CASSEARGQPQHF. The CDR3 region has the DNA TGTGCCAGCAGTGAAGCGCGGGGTCAGCCCCAGCATTTT.

The gene calls are TRBV11-2 and TRBJ2-5; D unclear. Trimming shortened V by 0 bases and J by 0 bases, and 5 bases separated the two germline ends. This CDR3 has 14 amino acids. Germline lookup yields CDR1 SGHAT and CDR2 FQNNGV. The CDR3 coding sequence is TGTGCCAGCAGCTTAGAATCCTACCAAGAGACCCAGTACTTC. Protein: CASSLESYQETQYF.